These T cell receptor beta chains were read from a single sample in a study of CD8 T cells in ankylosing spondylitis. Via MiXCR, TCRdb re-called the 5' RACE reads, giving one row per CDR3 protein. The table lists 210,000 or so distinct CDR3 sequences, under 8.5% of them singletons. The sequencing input was blood, either unsorted or a sorted T cell fraction (not recorded which). The receptors were gathered from a female donor with ankylosing spondylitis or in good health (not recorded which). CDR3s include the opening cysteine and the closing phenylalanine or tryptophan. The order of the fields is clone size, D gene, J gene, V gene, CDR3 protein, CDR3 DNA. A D gene is named only where the DNA matches it firmly. Clone size is stated in some rows and not others, as once, few, many or a class when expanded.

abundance: many; d_gene: .; j_gene: TRBJ2-3; v_gene: TRBV20-1; CDR3aa: CSASEDSLDTQYF; CDR3nt: TGCAGTGCTAGTGAGGACAGCCTAGATACGCAGTATTTT
abundance: many; d_gene: TRBD1; j_gene: TRBJ2-1; v_gene: TRBV25-1; CDR3aa: CASSKAGGRNEQFF; CDR3nt: TGTGCCAGCAGTAAGGCAGGGGGCAGAAATGAGCAGTTCTTC
abundance: many; d_gene: .; j_gene: TRBJ2-7; v_gene: TRBV12-3/TRBV12-4; CDR3aa: CASSYTGKYEQYF; CDR3nt: TGTGCCAGCAGCTATACAGGGAAGTACGAGCAGTACTTC
abundance: many; d_gene: .; j_gene: TRBJ2-7; v_gene: TRBV28; CDR3aa: CASTAPGVPAYEQYF; CDR3nt: TGTGCCAGCACCGCACCCGGGGTGCCAGCCTACGAGCAGTACTTC
abundance: many; d_gene: .; j_gene: TRBJ1-2; v_gene: TRBV12-3/TRBV12-4; CDR3aa: CASSRVAYTF; CDR3nt: TGTGCCAGCAGTAGGGTAGCTTACACCTTC
abundance: .; d_gene: .; j_gene: TRBJ2-7; v_gene: TRBV15; CDR3aa: CEVLGGPEQYF; CDR3nt: TGTGAAGTCTTGGGGGGGCCTGAGCAGTACTTC
abundance: many; d_gene: .; j_gene: TRBJ2-3; v_gene: TRBV29-1; CDR3aa: CSVDTRGDTQYF; CDR3nt: TGCAGCGTTGATACGAGAGGGGATACGCAGTATTTT
abundance: many; d_gene: .; j_gene: TRBJ2-1; v_gene: TRBV5-8; CDR3aa: CASSLVRGNNEQFF; CDR3nt: TGTGCCAGCAGCTTGGTCCGCGGGAACAATGAGCAGTTCTTC
abundance: .; d_gene: .; j_gene: TRBJ1-2; v_gene: TRBV7-9; CDR3aa: CASSIGGRGYGYTF; CDR3nt: TGTGCCAGCAGCATCGGGGGGCGCGGCTATGGCTACACCTTC
abundance: many; d_gene: .; j_gene: TRBJ2-2; v_gene: TRBV7-9; CDR3aa: CASSPRDYSNTGELFF; CDR3nt: TGTGCCAGCAGCCCCCGAGACTACTCGAACACCGGGGAGCTGTTTTTT
abundance: many; d_gene: TRBD1; j_gene: TRBJ2-7; v_gene: TRBV12-3/TRBV12-4; CDR3aa: CASTLTGGRGYEQYF; CDR3nt: TGTGCCAGCACCCTAACAGGGGGCAGGGGCTACGAGCAGTACTTC
abundance: many; d_gene: .; j_gene: TRBJ2-7; v_gene: TRBV2; CDR3aa: CASSIGTFYEQYF; CDR3nt: TGTGCCAGCAGCATCGGAACGTTCTATGAGCAGTACTTC
abundance: many; d_gene: .; j_gene: TRBJ1-6; v_gene: TRBV7-6; CDR3aa: CASSLLGNSPLHF; CDR3nt: TGTGCCAGCAGCTTACTAGGGAATTCACCCCTCCACTTT
abundance: many; d_gene: .; j_gene: TRBJ2-1; v_gene: TRBV29-1; CDR3aa: CSVAAPPSYNEQFF; CDR3nt: TGCAGCGTTGCGGCACCGCCCTCCTACAATGAGCAGTTCTTC
abundance: many; d_gene: TRBD2; j_gene: TRBJ2-4; v_gene: TRBV20-1; CDR3aa: CSARDRIAGGDIQYF; CDR3nt: TGCAGTGCTAGAGATCGGATAGCGGGAGGAGACATTCAGTACTTC
abundance: .; d_gene: TRBD2; j_gene: TRBJ2-3; v_gene: TRBV7-3; CDR3aa: CASSSKKSGSLADTQYF; CDR3nt: TGTGCCAGCAGCTCAAAAAAAAGCGGGAGTCTGGCAGATACGCAGTATTTT
abundance: many; d_gene: .; j_gene: TRBJ2-7; v_gene: TRBV10-2; CDR3aa: CASGLSSYEQYF; CDR3nt: TGCGCCAGCGGACTCTCTAGCTACGAGCAGTACTTC
abundance: medium-sized; d_gene: .; j_gene: TRBJ2-1; v_gene: TRBV12-3/TRBV12-4; CDR3aa: CASSAVGLGYNEQFF; CDR3nt: TGTGCCAGCAGTGCCGTAGGGCTGGGCTACAATGAGCAGTTCTTC
abundance: many; d_gene: TRBD2; j_gene: TRBJ2-7; v_gene: TRBV28; CDR3aa: CASSLGGSVGEQYF; CDR3nt: TGTGCCAGCAGTTTGGGCGGGAGTGTGGGAGAGCAGTACTTC
abundance: many; d_gene: TRBD2; j_gene: TRBJ2-1; v_gene: TRBV6-2/TRBV6-3; CDR3aa: CASSLSIGAGANEQFF; CDR3nt: TGTGCCAGCAGTCTTTCGATCGGAGCGGGAGCCAATGAGCAGTTCTTC
abundance: many; d_gene: .; j_gene: TRBJ2-3; v_gene: TRBV20-1; CDR3aa: CSASGGTDTQYF; CDR3nt: TGCAGTGCTAGTGGGGGTACAGATACGCAGTATTTT
abundance: few; d_gene: TRBD2; j_gene: TRBJ2-5; v_gene: TRBV11-2; CDR3aa: CASSLRGAGETQYF; CDR3nt: TGTGCCAGCAGCTTGCGGGGGGCGGGGGAGACCCAGTACTTC
abundance: many; d_gene: .; j_gene: TRBJ2-3; v_gene: TRBV5-1; CDR3aa: CASSLQDRRTDTQYF; CDR3nt: TGCGCCAGCAGCCTCCAGGACAGACGCACAGATACGCAGTATTTT
abundance: many; d_gene: .; j_gene: TRBJ2-1; v_gene: TRBV4-3; CDR3aa: CASSQELGSYNEQFF; CDR3nt: TGCGCCAGCAGCCAAGAATTAGGCTCCTACAATGAGCAGTTCTTC
abundance: many; d_gene: .; j_gene: TRBJ2-3; v_gene: TRBV7-2; CDR3aa: CASSYPPGQGGVRVQYF; CDR3nt: TGTGCCAGCAGCTACCCACCCGGCCAGGGAGGTGTTAGGGTGCAGTATTTT
abundance: many; d_gene: TRBD1; j_gene: TRBJ1-3; v_gene: TRBV12-3/TRBV12-4; CDR3aa: CASRPTGGRNTIYF; CDR3nt: TGTGCCAGCAGACCTACAGGGGGCCGGAACACCATATATTTT
abundance: .; d_gene: TRBD1; j_gene: TRBJ2-5; v_gene: TRBV6-1; CDR3aa: CASGVRDRDEETQYF; CDR3nt: TGTGCCAGCGGTGTCAGGGACAGGGACGAAGAGACCCAGTACTTC
abundance: many; d_gene: TRBD2; j_gene: TRBJ2-1; v_gene: TRBV6-1; CDR3aa: CASSPGLAGQVHYNEQFF; CDR3nt: TGTGCCAGCAGTCCGGGACTAGCGGGCCAAGTCCACTACAATGAGCAGTTCTTC
abundance: .; d_gene: .; j_gene: TRBJ1-2; v_gene: TRBV5-1; CDR3aa: CASSLGQEIYGYTF; CDR3nt: TGCGCCAGCAGCTTGGGACAGGAGATCTATGGCTACACCTTC
abundance: few; d_gene: .; j_gene: TRBJ2-6; v_gene: TRBV11-2; CDR3aa: CASSLGYSGANVLTF; CDR3nt: TGTGCCAGCAGCTTAGGGTACTCTGGGGCCAACGTCCTGACTTTC
abundance: .; d_gene: TRBD2; j_gene: TRBJ2-7; v_gene: TRBV7-2; CDR3aa: CASRSTGTSGGKQYF; CDR3nt: TGTGCCAGCAGGTCTACCGGGACTAGCGGGGGAAAGCAGTACTTC
abundance: few; d_gene: .; j_gene: TRBJ2-7; v_gene: TRBV12-3/TRBV12-4; CDR3aa: CASSLEFANTAYEQYF; CDR3nt: TGTGCCAGCAGTTTAGAGTTTGCGAACACCGCCTACGAGCAGTACTTC
abundance: many; d_gene: TRBD2; j_gene: TRBJ2-3; v_gene: TRBV20-1; CDR3aa: CSAIRTSRDTQYF; CDR3nt: TGCAGTGCTATCCGGACTAGCAGGGATACGCAGTATTTT
abundance: .; d_gene: .; j_gene: TRBJ1-5; v_gene: TRBV20-1; CDR3aa: CSAQDGFNQPQHF; CDR3nt: TGCAGTGCTCAGGACGGGTTTAATCAGCCCCAGCATTTT
abundance: many; d_gene: TRBD2; j_gene: TRBJ2-1; v_gene: TRBV4-2; CDR3aa: CASSPPATSGRNEQFF; CDR3nt: TGTGCCAGCAGCCCGCCGGCGACTAGCGGGAGGAATGAGCAGTTCTTC
abundance: .; d_gene: .; j_gene: TRBJ1-1; v_gene: TRBV6-1; CDR3aa: CASRSTDSEAFF; CDR3nt: TGTGCCAGCAGAAGCACAGACAGTGAAGCTTTCTTT
abundance: few; d_gene: TRBD2; j_gene: TRBJ2-3; v_gene: TRBV7-2; CDR3aa: CASSIWTSPSTDTQYF; CDR3nt: TGTGCCAGCAGCATCTGGACTAGTCCGAGCACAGATACGCAGTATTTT
abundance: many; d_gene: TRBD2; j_gene: TRBJ2-1; v_gene: TRBV20-1; CDR3aa: CSASVGLATNEQFF; CDR3nt: TGCAGTGCTAGTGTGGGACTAGCGACCAATGAGCAGTTCTTC
abundance: many; d_gene: TRBD1; j_gene: TRBJ2-3; v_gene: TRBV4-3; CDR3aa: CASSQDRDSSDTQYF; CDR3nt: TGCGCCAGCAGCCAAGATCGGGACAGTTCAGATACGCAGTATTTT
abundance: many; d_gene: TRBD2; j_gene: TRBJ2-1; v_gene: TRBV20-1; CDR3aa: CSARLAGLGEQFF; CDR3nt: TGCAGTGCCCGACTAGCGGGGCTGGGTGAGCAGTTCTTC
abundance: many; d_gene: .; j_gene: TRBJ1-1; v_gene: TRBV27; CDR3aa: CASSRVRLSSEAFF; CDR3nt: TGTGCCAGCAGTAGAGTCAGGCTGTCTTCTGAAGCTTTCTTT
abundance: .; d_gene: .; j_gene: TRBJ2-1; v_gene: TRBV12-3/TRBV12-4; CDR3aa: CANSLYNEQFF; CDR3nt: TGCGCCAACAGTTTATACAATGAGCAGTTCTTC
abundance: many; d_gene: TRBD1; j_gene: TRBJ1-5; v_gene: TRBV6-2/TRBV6-3; CDR3aa: CASSGTGGQPQHF; CDR3nt: TGTGCCAGCTCCGGGACAGGGGGACAGCCCCAGCATTTT
abundance: many; d_gene: .; j_gene: TRBJ2-7; v_gene: TRBV12-3/TRBV12-4; CDR3aa: CASSRTALSYEQYF; CDR3nt: TGTGCCAGCAGTCGGACAGCCCTCTCCTACGAGCAGTACTTC
abundance: many; d_gene: TRBD1; j_gene: TRBJ1-1; v_gene: TRBV6-1; CDR3aa: CASSTDRDTEAFF; CDR3nt: TGTGCCAGCAGCACCGACAGGGACACTGAAGCTTTCTTT
abundance: many; d_gene: TRBD2; j_gene: TRBJ2-1; v_gene: TRBV29-1; CDR3aa: CSVLGTSGNEQFF; CDR3nt: TGCAGCGTTCTCGGGACTAGCGGCAATGAGCAGTTCTTC
abundance: many; d_gene: TRBD2; j_gene: TRBJ2-7; v_gene: TRBV25-1; CDR3aa: CASSESGAGGSYEQYF; CDR3nt: TGTGCCAGCAGTGAATCGGGGGCGGGAGGTTCCTACGAGCAGTACTTC